Following are 4 T cell receptor beta chains from one sample sequenced in a study of shared clonotypes between healthy human individuals. Assay: immunoSEQ multiplex PCR; the TCRdb copy retains only in-frame clones and omits some. The table shows 600,000 to 750,000 clones, with 72% occurring only once. The sequenced sample consisted of memory CD4+ T cells sorted from blood. Stated subset: CD45RA-negative fraction. These receptor sequences come from a woman aged 30 to 39 in good health.

V and J are TRBV5-4 and TRBJ2-5; 13 bases fit TRBD2. CDR1 is SGHNT and CDR2 is YYREEE in the germline V gene (reference sequence). The V segment lost 0 bases and the J segment 5 bases; nucleotides outside the gene matches: 7. This CDR3 has 17 residues. DNA of the CDR3: TGTGCCAGCAGCTTGGTCGGACTAGCGGGAGAGGCGGAGACCCAGTACTTC. It yields the protein CASSLVGLAGEAETQYF. Full variable domain (missing parts from reference TRBV5-4 and TRBJ2-5): ETGVTQSPTHLIKTRGQQVTLRCSSQSGHNTVSWYQQALGQGPQFIFQYYREEENGRGNFPPRFSGLQFPNYSSELNVNALELDDSALYLCASSLVGLAGEAETQYFGPGTRLLVL.

The chain uses TRBV29-1 and TRBJ1-5; D gene uncertain. The germline V gene encodes CDR1 SQVTM and CDR2 ANQGSEA. Trimming left V 4 bases short and J 5 bases short, with 12 bases between. The CDR3 runs to 13 residues. CDR3 sequence: CSVASSGDQPQHF. Here the CDR3 DNA reads TGCAGCGTTGCAAGCAGCGGGGATCAGCCCCAGCATTTT.

This chain's CDR3 is CASSLESTGLFGGGYTF. The CDR3 DNA reads as TGTGCCAGCAGCTTAGAAAGTACGGGATTGTTCGGAGGGGGCTACACCTTC. This rearrangement joins TRBV7-6 to TRBJ1-2; D ambiguous. Germline V CDR1 and CDR2: SGHVS, FNYEAQ. This CDR3 comprises 17 residues. With 1 base removed from V and 8 bases from J, the gap between germline ends came to 23 bases.

This clone was observed a few times. The CDR3 nucleotides are TGCAGCGTGTCATGGGGAAATACGCAGTATTTT. Amino acid sequence: CSVSWGNTQYF. The chain joins TRBV29-1 to TRBJ2-3, with D uncertain. Trimming left V 6 bases short and J 7 bases short, with 11 bases between. Looked up from germline, CDR1 is SQVTM and CDR2 is ANQGSEA. CDR3 length equals 11 residues.